These 6 T cell receptor beta chains were all obtained from the same sample, sequenced in a study of blood T cell repertoires in COVID-19. The method was immunoSEQ multiplex PCR; TCRdb's version includes in-frame clones alone and lacks a portion of them. Of 250,000 to 350,000 clones in the sample, roughly 90% were seen once. The sequenced sample consisted of peripheral blood. These receptors originate from a woman in her thirties with COVID-19, enrolled during active disease.

V gene TRBV27 combines with J gene TRBJ2-2, with 8 bases identical to TRBD1. CDR1 and CDR2 (germline): MNHEY, SMNVEV (reference sequence). V was pared by 3 bases and J by 4 bases, with 1 base of the junction left unmatched. The CDR3 runs 14 residues. The CDR3, as DNA: TGTGCCAGCAGTTTGACAGGGGTCACCGGGGAGCTGTTTTTT. Its translation: CASSLTGVTGELFF.

In DNA form, the CDR3 reads TGTGCCAGCAGCTTAGGGTACAGGGACACAGATACGCAGTATTTT. This codes for CASSLGYRDTDTQYF. The chain combines TRBV7-9 with TRBJ2-3; TRBD1 is a possible D gene (6 bases). Germline V gene data show CDR1 as SEHNR and CDR2 as FQNEAQ (reference sequence). V was pared by 1 base and J by 2 bases, with 10 bases between. The CDR3 totals 15 residues.

The chain joins TRBV7-9 to TRBJ1-2, with 9 positions matching TRBD1. The V and J ends lost 5 bases and 7 bases, in that order; junction bases with no gene match: 14. CDR1 and CDR2 from the germline V gene are SEHNR and FQNEAQ (reference sequence). The CDR3 has 16 residues. The CDR3 sequence: CASSARQGEGSSGYTF. In DNA form, the CDR3 reads TGTGCCAGCAGCGCCCGACAGGGGGAGGGTAGTAGTGGCTACACCTTC.

This clone was picked up one time. The chain couples TRBV24-1 to TRBJ2-1, with D possibly being TRBD2 (7 bases). Germline V gene data show CDR1 as KGHDR and CDR2 as SFDVKD. Trimming took 2 bases from V and 8 from J, leaving 18 bases between them. CDR3 length: 16 amino acids. CDR3 protein: CATSDWGGPGVDEQFF. The DNA of the CDR3 is TGTGCCACCAGTGATTGGGGGGGCCCAGGGGTCGATGAGCAGTTCTTC.

CDR3 amino acids: CASRNLAGGGYEQYF. As DNA, the CDR3 is TGTGCCAGCAGGAACCTAGCGGGAGGAGGCTACGAGCAGTACTTC. The J gene is TRBJ2-7, the V gene TRBV5-6; 11 bases agree with TRBD2. The ends lost 5 bases at V and 3 bases at J; junction bases unmatched: 7. In germline, CDR1 is SGHDT, CDR2 YYEEEE. This CDR3 comprises 15 residues.

CDR3 nucleotides: TGTGCCAGCAGCGTTGGACAGGGGGGGTCCCGGGAGACCCAGTACTTC. Translation: CASSVGQGGSRETQYF. The chain carries TRBV9 and TRBJ2-5; 10 nucleotides line up with TRBD1. This CDR3 region has 16 residues. CDR1 is SGDLS and CDR2 is YYNGEE in the germline V gene. V lost 2 bases, J lost 5 bases, and 9 bases stayed unmatched.